A selection of T cell receptor beta chains follows, all from one sample in a study of CD8 T cells in ankylosing spondylitis. Each CDR3 protein is one row after TCRdb ran MiXCR on the 5' RACE reads. The sample carries about 140,000 distinct CDR3 sequences, 7.5% to 9.5% recorded once. Sample: synovial fluid, either unsorted or a sorted T cell fraction (not recorded which). These receptors all come from a male donor with ankylosing spondylitis. CDR3s include the opening cysteine and the closing phenylalanine or tryptophan. A D gene is named only where the DNA matches it firmly. The size entry is marked missing in some rows and otherwise reads once, few, many or a size class.

>TRBD2|many|TRBV11-1|TRBJ2-7
CASSTYSSGAYEQYF
TGTGCCAGCAGCACTTATTCTAGCGGGGCCTACGAGCAGTACTTC
>TRBD2|few|TRBV27|TRBJ2-1
CASSLSGLAVNYNEQFF
TGTGCCAGCAGTTTATCAGGGCTAGCGGTCAACTACAATGAGCAGTTCTTC
>TRBD1|few|TRBV7-2|TRBJ1-2
CASSFTFGTEASYGYTF
TGTGCCAGCAGCTTCACCTTCGGGACAGAAGCCTCCTATGGCTACACCTTC
>TRBD1|-|TRBV29-1|TRBJ1-1
CSMTGRGTEAFF
TGCAGCATGACAGGGAGGGGAACTGAAGCTTTCTTT
>TRBD1|few|TRBV6-2/TRBV6-3|TRBJ2-1
CASTGTGRSEQFF
TGTGCCAGCACCGGGACAGGGAGGTCTGAGCAGTTCTTC
>-|many|TRBV2|TRBJ1-4
CASSEVAANEKLFF
TGTGCCAGCAGTGAAGTGGCAGCTAATGAAAAACTGTTTTTT
>-|-|TRBV4-1|TRBJ2-3
CASSQGRFPGSHTQYF
TGCGCCAGCAGCCAAGGGAGGTTCCCTGGGTCCCATACGCAGTATTTT
>-|few|TRBV7-2|TRBJ1-5
CASSLVGGSNQPQHF
TGTGCCAGCAGCTTAGTGGGGGGTAGCAATCAGCCCCAGCATTTT
>TRBD1|few|TRBV5-1|TRBJ2-5
CASSRGDRGIQETQYF
TGCGCCAGCAGCCGGGGGGACAGGGGTATCCAAGAGACCCAGTACTTC
>-|few|TRBV10-3|TRBJ2-5
CAISERRLQETQYF
TGTGCCATCAGTGAGCGGCGGCTCCAAGAGACCCAGTACTTC
>TRBD1|many|TRBV10-3|TRBJ2-3
CAISGTGGTDTQYF
TGTGCCATCAGTGGGACAGGGGGCACAGATACGCAGTATTTT
>-|few|TRBV20-1|TRBJ2-1
CSARGLVSYEQFF
TGCAGTGCTCGAGGCCTAGTTAGTTATGAGCAGTTCTTC